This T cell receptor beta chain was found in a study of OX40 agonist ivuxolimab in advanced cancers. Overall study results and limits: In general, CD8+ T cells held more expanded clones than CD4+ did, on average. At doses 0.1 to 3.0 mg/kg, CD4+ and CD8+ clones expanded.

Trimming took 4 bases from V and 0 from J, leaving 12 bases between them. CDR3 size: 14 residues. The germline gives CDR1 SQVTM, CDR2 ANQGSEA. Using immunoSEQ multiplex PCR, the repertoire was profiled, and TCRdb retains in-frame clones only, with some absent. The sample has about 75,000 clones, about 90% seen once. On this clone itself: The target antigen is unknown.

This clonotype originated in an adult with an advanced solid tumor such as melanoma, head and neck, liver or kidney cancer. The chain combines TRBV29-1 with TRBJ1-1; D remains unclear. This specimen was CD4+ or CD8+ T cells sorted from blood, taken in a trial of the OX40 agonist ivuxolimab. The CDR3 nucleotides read TGCAGCGTTGTTCCGGGAAATATGAACACTGAAGCTTTCTTT. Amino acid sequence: CSVVPGNMNTEAFF.